The 29 T cell receptor beta chains below were found in one sample sequenced in a study of blood T cell repertoires in COVID-19. This table comes from immunoSEQ multiplex PCR, and its TCRdb copy is limited to in-frame clones, with some not included. Altogether a few hundred thousand clones are present, 80% to 90% being singletons, with the ten largest covering roughly 0.78%. Material for sequencing was peripheral blood. All receptors derive from a man aged 18 to 29 with COVID-19, enrolled during active disease.

V is TRBV2 and J is TRBJ2-2, with 8 bases that match TRBD2. This CDR3 contains 13 residues. Germline V gene lookup returns CDR1 SNHLY and CDR2 FYNNEI. V shed 4 bases, J shed 7 bases, and the junction held 2 bases outside the gene matches. The CDR3 loop is CASSGLAGGELFF. In DNA, the CDR3 is TGTGCCAGCAGTGGGCTAGCGGGCGGGGAGCTGTTTTTT.

This rearrangement joins TRBV6-6 to TRBJ1-5, with 7 positions matching TRBD1. CDR1 is MNHNY and CDR2 is SVGAGI in the germline V gene (reference sequence). V gave up 4 bases and J gave up 3 bases; unmatched junction bases: 9. The CDR3 is 16 amino acids. CDR3 DNA sequence: TGTGCCAGCAGTTCGGGAAACAGGGGTGACAATCAGCCCCAGCATTTT. Residues: CASSSGNRGDNQPQHF.

This chain uses TRBV7-9 with TRBJ2-5; 8 bases are a match to TRBD1. The CDR3 extends over 16 amino acids. Germline lookup yields CDR1 SEHNR and CDR2 FQNEAQ (reference sequence). J gave up 3 bases and V 5 bases, and 11 bases lay outside the gene matches. The CDR3 sequence: CASSPRDRGKEETQYF. Written as DNA, the CDR3 is TGTGCCAGCAGCCCCCGCGACAGGGGAAAAGAAGAGACCCAGTACTTC.

V gene TRBV10-2 combines with J gene TRBJ1-1, with 7 positions matching TRBD1. The V and J ends lost 3 bases and 8 bases, in that order; junction bases with no gene match: 3. There are 12 residues in the CDR3. Germline V gene lookup returns CDR1 WSHSY and CDR2 SAAADI. The chain's CDR3 is CASSDLQGEAFF. In nucleotides, the CDR3 is TGCGCCAGCAGTGACCTACAGGGGGAAGCTTTCTTT.

This sequence joins TRBV2 and TRBJ2-7; TRBD1 aligns across 7 bases. Looked up from germline, CDR1 is SNHLY and CDR2 is FYNNEI. Losses at the gene ends were 4 bases for V and 0 bases for J; bases not matched to a gene: 9. The CDR3 contains 16 residues. The CDR3 spells CASSASPGQSSYEQYF. The CDR3 DNA sequence: TGTGCCAGCAGTGCGAGTCCGGGACAGAGCTCCTACGAGCAGTACTTC.

In this sample, this clone turned up once. The chain couples TRBV30 to TRBJ1-6; maybe TRBD1 (5 bases). Germline V gene data show CDR1 as GTSNPN and CDR2 as SVGIG (reference sequence). Between the trimmed V and J ends, which lost 7 bases and 1 base, there was a span of 11 bases. This CDR3 is built from 14 residues. The CDR3 loop reads CALVRGSYNSPLHF. In nucleotides, the CDR3 is TGTGCCTTGGTTCGGGGGTCCTATAATTCACCCCTCCACTTT.

J is TRBJ2-7 and V is TRBV11-3, with 9 nucleotides matching TRBD2. J gave up 2 bases and V 4 bases, and 3 bases lay outside the gene matches. CDR3 length: 14 residues. CDR1 is SGHNT and CDR2 is YENEEA in the germline V gene. The chain's CDR3 is CASSSRGRAYEQYF. Written as DNA, the CDR3 is TGTGCCAGCAGCTCCCGCGGGAGGGCCTACGAGCAGTACTTC.

This clone turned up a few times. The chain carries TRBV30 and TRBJ1-3, with 7 nucleotides matching TRBD1. CDR1 and CDR2 (germline): GTSNPN, SVGIG (reference sequence). The trim removed 4 bases at V and 4 bases at J, leaving 4 bases unmatched. The CDR3 loop spans 13 amino acids. The CDR3 sequence is CAWKGAGGNTIYF. CDR3 sequence (DNA): TGTGCCTGGAAGGGGGCTGGAGGAAACACCATATATTTT.

The chain uses TRBV30 and TRBJ2-7; 7 bases are a match to TRBD1. The CDR3 has 15 residues. Trimming cost V 4 bases and J 2 bases; bases outside gene matches: 11. Germline CDR1 reads GTSNPN; CDR2 reads SVGIG (reference sequence). The CDR3 reads CAWNFGKQGTYEQYF. The CDR3 bases are TGTGCCTGGAATTTCGGGAAACAGGGGACCTACGAGCAGTACTTC.

The gene calls are TRBV29-1 and TRBJ1-3; TRBD1 might be the D (5 bases). V was cut by 6 bases and J by 4 bases, with 13 bases left in between. The length of the CDR3 is 13 residues. Germline values: CDR1 SQVTM, CDR2 ANQGSEA. CDR3 sequence: CSVEPGEGNTIYF. The CDR3 nucleotides read TGCAGCGTCGAGCCGGGGGAGGGAAACACCATATATTTT.

The genes are TRBV9 and TRBJ2-2, with TRBD1 matching over 7 bases. CDR3 size: 17 residues. Looked up from germline, CDR1 is SGDLS and CDR2 is YYNGEE. J lost 4 bases, V lost 0 bases, and 9 bases had no gene match. DNA of the CDR3: TGTGCCAGCAGCGTAGGCGCTGAGGGGGCGATCACCGGGGAGCTGTTTTTT. It yields the protein CASSVGAEGAITGELFF.

The chain's CDR3 is CAISDPGQGTNTEAFF. Here the CDR3 DNA reads TGTGCCATCAGTGATCCGGGACAGGGAACGAACACTGAAGCTTTCTTT. This chain links TRBV10-3 with TRBJ1-1; 9 bases align to TRBD1. This CDR3 has 16 residues. Germline V gene data show CDR1 as ENHRY and CDR2 as SYGVKD. Trimming took 3 bases from V and 1 from J; bases not matched to a gene: 6.

This clone was detected only a few times. Other DNA variants within this sample encode the same CDR3. The CDR3 sequence is CTSSHLGPLQGAYGYGYTF. The DNA of the CDR3 is TGCACCAGCAGCCACCTGGGGCCGTTACAGGGGGCTTACGGCTATGGCTACACCTTC. The V and J genes are TRBV1 and TRBJ1-2; the table calls TRBD1, which could not be checked here. TRBV1 counts as a pseudogene. The CDR3 contains 19 residues.

The chain carries TRBV18 and TRBJ2-7, with D maybe TRBD1 (9 bases). Between the trimmed V and J ends, which lost 5 bases and 6 bases, there was a span of 26 bases. CDR1 is KGHSH and CDR2 is LQKENI in the germline V gene. CDR3 length equals 17 residues. CDR3 region: CASSTSRGGTGQIEQYF. The CDR3 DNA reads as TGTGCCAGCTCAACATCCCGGGGGGGGACAGGGCAAATCGAGCAGTACTTC.

For this clone: Other DNA sequences within the sample encode an identical CDR3. The rearrangement links TRBV12-3 or TRBV12-4 to TRBJ1-2, with 8 bases aligning to TRBD1. Losses at the gene ends were 2 bases for V and 4 bases for J; bases not matched to a gene: 0. The CDR3 has 13 residues. The CDR3 sequence is CASSLQGAYGYTF. DNA of the CDR3: TGTGCCAGCAGTTTACAGGGGGCCTATGGCTACACCTTC.

The chain carries TRBV7-2 and TRBJ2-7; 8 bases align to TRBD1. The V gene's germline CDR1 is SGHTA and CDR2 FQGNSA. This CDR3 spans 15 amino acids. Trimming removed 6 bases from V and 0 bases from J; junction bases left unmatched: 7. The CDR3, as DNA: TGTGCCAGCAGTTTGGACAGGGCCGCCTCCTACGAGCAGTACTTC. Its translation: CASSLDRAASYEQYF.

The rearrangement links TRBV7-6 to TRBJ1-1; D is ambiguous. The CDR3 extends over 14 amino acids. Looked up from germline, CDR1 is SGHVS and CDR2 is FNYEAQ. V lost 5 bases and J lost 1, with 11 bases in between. The DNA for the CDR3 is TGTGCCAGCAGCCCAGGTGTTTCGAACACTGAAGCTTTCTTT. It encodes CASSPGVSNTEAFF.

The chain combines TRBV2 with TRBJ2-7; 13 bases agree with TRBD2. CDR1 and CDR2 from the germline V gene are SNHLY and FYNNEI. CDR3 size: 17 residues. V lost 6 bases to trimming and J lost 2 bases; unmatched junction nucleotides: 10. The CDR3 reads CASRGTSGTSFPYEQYF. For the CDR3, the DNA is TGTGCCAGCAGGGGGACTAGCGGGACCTCCTTCCCCTACGAGCAGTACTTC.

This rearrangement joins TRBV5-8 to TRBJ2-3; TRBD2 agrees at 14 bases. The CDR3 sequence is 18 residues long. With 4 bases clipped from V and 4 bases from J, the junction kept 11 bases outside the gene matches. Germline loops: CDR1 SGHTS, CDR2 YDEGEE. The CDR3 DNA reads as TGTGCCAGCAGCCGAACCGGGACTAGCGGGGGAATTGCAGATACGCAGTATTTT. Its protein is CASSRTGTSGGIADTQYF.

The chain couples TRBV19 to TRBJ2-3, with 8 bases identical to TRBD2. The germline CDR1 and CDR2 sequences are LNHDA and SQIVND (reference sequence). V dropped 7 bases and J dropped 3; count of bases not matched to a gene: 9. The CDR3 totals 15 residues. In DNA form, the CDR3 reads TGTGCCAGTAAAATGCGGGGGGCTGATACAGATACGCAGTATTTT. This gives the protein CASKMRGADTDTQYF.

Written as DNA, the CDR3 is TGTGCCAGCAGCCGCCAGGGGGGACTAGCGGGAGGGGGCTCCTACGAGCAGTACTTC. Amino acids: CASSRQGGLAGGGSYEQYF. V is TRBV4-2 and J is TRBJ2-7; 16 nucleotides line up with TRBD2. Germline assignment: CDR1 LGHNA and CDR2 YNFKEQ. V lost 4 bases and J lost 0; bases outside the gene matches: 9. The CDR3 length is 19 residues.

The chain links TRBV5-4 to TRBJ1-2, with 9 nucleotides matching TRBD1. The CDR3 totals 15 residues. Germline V gives CDR1 SGHNT, CDR2 YYREEE (reference sequence). V lost 4 bases to trimming and J lost 8 bases; unmatched junction nucleotides: 12. This CDR3 is CASSPGVGTGIGYTF. In DNA, the CDR3 is TGTGCCAGCAGCCCCGGAGTTGGGACAGGGATCGGCTACACCTTC.

V and J are TRBV5-1 and TRBJ1-4; 7 nucleotides align to TRBD1. Per the germline V gene, CDR1 is SGHRS and CDR2 is YFSETQ. The CDR3 consists of 15 residues. J gave up 4 bases and V 3 bases, and 6 bases lay outside the gene matches. The CDR3 protein is CASSSRTGHNEKLFF. For the CDR3, the DNA is TGCGCCAGCAGCTCCCGGACAGGTCATAATGAAAAACTGTTTTTT.

DNA for the CDR3: TGTGCCAGCAAGGGACAGGGGGCTCCGCAAGCTTTCTTT. Translating gives CASKGQGAPQAFF. The V and J genes are TRBV25-1 and TRBJ1-1, with 12 bases identical to TRBD1. This CDR3 is 13 amino acids long. The V gene end was trimmed by 7 bases and the J gene end by 9 bases; junction bases not matched to a gene: 6. Germline V gene data show CDR1 as MGHDK and CDR2 as SYGVNS.

V gene TRBV9 combines with J gene TRBJ1-3; 11 nucleotides agree with TRBD1. J was trimmed by 4 bases and V by 3 bases; bases with no gene match: 3. The CDR3 contains 15 residues. CDR1 is SGDLS and CDR2 is YYNGEE in the germline V gene. CDR3 sequence (DNA): TGTGCCAGCAGCGCCCGGGACAGGGGGGGAAACACCATATATTTT. It is translated as CASSARDRGGNTIYF.

The gene calls are TRBV4-1 and TRBJ2-7, with 11 bases that match TRBD1. From germline, CDR1 is MGHRA and CDR2 YSYEKL. The ends lost 0 bases at V and 4 bases at J; junction bases unmatched: 5. CDR3 length equals 16 residues. DNA of the CDR3: TGCGCCAGCAGCCAAGATATTGGACAGGGGGCTTACGAGCAGTACTTC. It codes for CASSQDIGQGAYEQYF.

This rearrangement joins TRBV6-4 to TRBJ2-2; no clear D gene. Trimming stripped 5 bases from V and 4 bases from J, with 14 bases between. The germline gives CDR1 MRHNA, CDR2 SNTAGT. This CDR3 is 15 amino acids long. The CDR3 DNA is TGTGCCAGCAGTAATAACGCAGGATTCACCGGGGAGCTGTTTTTT. Its translation is CASSNNAGFTGELFF.

The gene calls are TRBV18 and TRBJ2-7; 8 nucleotides match TRBD1. The junction had 8 bases not matched to a gene; V was cut back by 5 bases and J by 2 bases. The V gene's germline CDR1 is KGHSH and CDR2 LQKENI. The CDR3 runs 15 residues. CDR3 nucleotides: TGTGCCAGCTCAGCCGGGACAGGTGTCACCTACGAGCAGTACTTC. Translation gives CASSAGTGVTYEQYF.

This clone was found a few times. This CDR3 is also generated by other DNA sequences in the sample. The gene calls are TRBV7-9 and TRBJ2-3, with D perhaps matching TRBD2 (6 bases). Germline CDR1 is SEHNR and CDR2 is FQNEAQ (reference sequence). The V end lost 3 bases, the J end lost 3 bases, and 10 bases lay between the germline ends. The CDR3 sequence is 14 residues long. CDR3 in DNA: TGTGCCAGCAGCTTGCAAGGAGGGACAGATACGCAGTATTTT. Translation gives CASSLQGGTDTQYF.